The next 18 T cell receptor beta chains were all read from a single sample in a study of shared clonotypes between healthy human individuals. Assay: immunoSEQ multiplex PCR; the TCRdb copy retains only in-frame clones and omits some. Here the sample spans under 1 million clones, about 91% being singletons. CD45RO negativity and positive selection for CCR7 defined naive CD8 cells, a population that excluded terminally differentiated effector memory CD45RA+ cells. Material for sequencing was naive CD8+ T cells sorted from blood. These receptors were taken from a man aged 25-45 years in good health.

V usage is TRBV5-5 and J usage is TRBJ1-1; D is unresolved. Per the germline V gene, CDR1 is SGHKS and CDR2 is YYEKEE (reference sequence). This CDR3 comprises 15 residues. With 4 bases removed from V and 1 base from J, the gap between germline ends came to 14 bases. The CDR3 here is CASSPRGGGNTEAFF. The CDR3 DNA sequence: TGTGCCAGCAGCCCCAGAGGCGGAGGGAACACTGAAGCTTTCTTT.

The chain joins TRBV4-3 to TRBJ2-1; D tentatively fits TRBD1 or TRBD2 (5 bases each). There are 18 residues in the CDR3. Trimming left V 0 bases short and J 10 bases short, with 25 bases between. The germline V gene has CDR1 LGHNA and CDR2 YSLEER. The CDR3: CASSQEVGVGVQGGEQFF. CDR3 coding DNA: TGCGCCAGCAGCCAAGAGGTAGGGGTAGGCGTCCAAGGAGGAGAGCAGTTCTTC.

CDR3 residues: CASSTRGQGSYNEQFF. CDR3 sequence (DNA): TGTGCCAGCAGCACAAGAGGACAGGGGTCCTACAATGAGCAGTTCTTC. The genes are TRBV7-8 and TRBJ2-1; 9 nucleotides align to TRBD1. Per germline, CDR1 SGHVS and CDR2 FQNEAQ. This CDR3 is 16 amino acids long. Trimming at V came to 5 bases and at J to 1 base, leaving 6 bases not matched to a gene. The full variable domain, in which reference TRBV7-8 and TRBJ2-1 provide the parts outside the CDR3, is GAGVSQSPRYKVAKRGQDVALRCDPISGHVSLFWYQQALGQGPEFLTYFQNEAQLDKSGLPSDRFFAERPEGSVSTLKIQRTQQEDSAVYLCASSTRGQGSYNEQFFGPGTRLTVL.

The rearrangement joins TRBV4-1 to TRBJ1-2, with D possibly being TRBD1 (5 bases). Germline V lookup: CDR1 MGHRA, CDR2 YSYEKL. V was pared by 0 bases and J by 4 bases, with 12 bases between. There are 15 residues in the CDR3. The chain's CDR3 is CASSQEPWQGYGYTF. In DNA form, the CDR3 reads TGCGCCAGCAGCCAAGAGCCCTGGCAGGGCTATGGCTACACCTTC.

Comments on this clone: The sample contains more than one DNA sequence encoding this CDR3. The J gene is TRBJ2-1, the V gene TRBV29-1, with 10 nucleotides matching TRBD2. This CDR3 is built from 14 residues. Germline lookup yields CDR1 SQVTM and CDR2 ANQGSEA. V lost 3 bases, J lost 5 bases, and 4 bases stayed unmatched. The DNA for the CDR3 is TGCAGCGTTGAGAGCGGGAGGGCCGACAATGAGCAGTTCTTC. Amino acids: CSVESGRADNEQFF.

V is TRBV11-3 and J is TRBJ2-1, with TRBD1 matching 9 bases. This CDR3 is 16 amino acids long. The junction had 10 bases not matched to a gene; V was cut back by 3 bases and J by 7 bases. Per germline, CDR1 SGHNT and CDR2 YENEEA. The CDR3 here is CASSLGDGTGQNEQFF. CDR3 coding DNA: TGTGCCAGCAGCTTGGGGGACGGGACAGGGCAAAATGAGCAGTTCTTC. The full variable domain, in which reference TRBV11-3 and TRBJ2-1 provide the parts outside the CDR3, is EAGVVQSPRYKIIEKKQPVAFWCNPISGHNTLYWYLQNLGQGPELLIRYENEEAVDDSQLPKDRFSAERLKGVDSTLKIQPAELGDSAVYLCASSLGDGTGQNEQFFGPGTRLTVL.

The chain couples TRBV27 to TRBJ2-3, with D tentatively TRBD1 or TRBD2 (5 bases each). Trimming removed 1 base from V and 10 bases from J, with 12 bases in between. The CDR3 runs to 13 residues. Germline CDR1 MNHEY, CDR2 SMNVEV (reference sequence). The CDR3 sequence is CASSLYPGDAQYF. The CDR3 DNA reads as TGTGCCAGCAGTTTATACCCCGGGGACGCGCAGTATTTT.

The rearrangement joins TRBV7-9 to TRBJ2-7; TRBD2 agrees at 14 bases. With 4 bases clipped from V and 0 bases from J, the junction kept 8 bases outside the gene matches. The length of the CDR3 is 18 residues. Germline V gene lookup returns CDR1 SEHNR and CDR2 FQNEAQ (reference sequence). The DNA for the CDR3 is TGTGCCAGCAGCTCGTCCGGGACTAGCGGGAGTCGCTCCTACGAGCAGTACTTC. Translated: CASSSSGTSGSRSYEQYF.

This clone was seen a single time. The chain joins TRBV2 to TRBJ2-5; possible D gene TRBD1, 6 bases. The V gene's germline CDR1 is SNHLY and CDR2 FYNNEI. The CDR3 has 17 residues. The V and J ends lost 1 base and 3 bases respectively, with 18 bases between them. CDR3 DNA sequence: TGTGCCAGCAGTGAAGATTGGGGCAGGGGCAAAAAAGAGACCCAGTACTTC. Protein: CASSEDWGRGKKETQYF.

With respect to this clone: Its ends do not fully match the called genes, so a read error is possible. CDR3 sequence reads: CASREGLADTDTQYF. The CDR3 DNA is TGTGCCAGCAGGGAAGGACTAGCGGACACAGATACGCAGTATTTT. The chain has TRBV6-1 and TRBJ2-3; 10 bases agree with TRBD2. Germline V gene sequence: CDR1 MNHNS, CDR2 SASEGT. The CDR3 consists of 15 residues.

DNA for the CDR3: TGTGCCAGCAGTCGGGCGGGGGCAGATACGCAGTATTTT. Translating it yields CASSRAGADTQYF. The chain joins TRBV2 to TRBJ2-3, with 7 bases matching TRBD2. The V and J ends lost 5 bases and 4 bases, in that order; junction bases with no gene match: 3. The CDR3 sequence is 13 residues long. The germline V gene has CDR1 SNHLY and CDR2 FYNNEI.

The chain carries TRBV10-3 and TRBJ2-7; 10 bases fit TRBD2. This CDR3 region has 14 residues. The V and J ends lost 4 bases and 4 bases, in that order; junction bases with no gene match: 4. Germline values: CDR1 ENHRY, CDR2 SYGVKD. The CDR3 DNA follows: TGTGCCATCAGTGGTAAGCGGGAGGGTTACGAGCAGTACTTC. Translation: CAISGKREGYEQYF.

CDR3 nucleotides: TGTGCCAGCAGGCTTCGCCCCGATGTCGACTACGAGCAGTACTTC. Encoded protein: CASRLRPDVDYEQYF. The genes are TRBV28 and TRBJ2-7; D gene ambiguous. The CDR3 sequence is 15 residues long. The germline V gene encodes CDR1 MDHEN and CDR2 SYDVKM. Between the trimmed V and J ends, which lost 6 bases and 3 bases, there was a span of 18 bases.

The chain has TRBV9 and TRBJ2-1; 8 nucleotides match TRBD2. Germline V gives CDR1 SGDLS, CDR2 YYNGEE. The V segment lost 3 bases and the J segment 4 bases; nucleotides outside the gene matches: 6. CDR3 length: 15 residues. The CDR3 region is CASSGSGTYYNEQFF. CDR3 DNA sequence: TGTGCCAGCAGCGGTAGCGGGACTTATTACAATGAGCAGTTCTTC. Filled out from reference TRBV9 and TRBJ2-1, the complete variable domain reads DSGVTQTPKHLITATGQRVTLRCSPRSGDLSVYWYQQSLDQGLQFLIQYYNGEERAKGNILERFSAQQFPDLHSELNLSSLELGDSALYFCASSGSGTYYNEQFFGPGTRLTVL.

CDR3 DNA sequence: TGTGCCAGTAGTCCCGGTTGGGGTAGCGGGAGTTCCTACGAGCAGTACTTC. As protein: CASSPGWGSGSSYEQYF. The chain combines TRBV19 with TRBJ2-7; 9 bases match TRBD2. Germline-derived CDR1 and CDR2 are LNHDA and SQIVND (reference sequence). Unmatched junction bases numbered 12, after V lost 5 bases and J lost 1 base. The CDR3 is 17 amino acids.

The chain combines TRBV2 with TRBJ2-1, with D perhaps matching TRBD1 (7 bases). This CDR3 region has 16 residues. The V end lost 2 bases, the J end lost 3 bases, and 14 bases lay between the germline ends. Germline V CDR1 and CDR2: SNHLY, FYNNEI. CDR3 DNA: TGTGCCAGCAGTGAATCAGGGGGGCGCATCTACAATGAGCAGTTCTTC. Translated: CASSESGGRIYNEQFF.

V gene TRBV27 combines with J gene TRBJ2-7; 9 bases map to TRBD1. V gave up 4 bases and J gave up 3 bases; unmatched junction bases: 1. CDR3 length equals 13 residues. Germline CDR1 reads MNHEY; CDR2 reads SMNVEV (reference sequence). The CDR3, as DNA: TGTGCCAGCAGTTCGACAGGGGGCTACGAGCAGTACTTC. Translating gives CASSSTGGYEQYF.

The V call is TRBV28, the J call TRBJ1-1, with D unclear. The length of the CDR3 is 12 residues. V was pared by 6 bases and J by 4 bases, with 9 bases between. Germline V gene sequence: CDR1 MDHEN, CDR2 SYDVKM. The CDR3 nucleotides are TGTGCCAGCAGCCAGGACGTCACTGAAGCTTTCTTT. It translates to CASSQDVTEAFF.